This entry is about one T cell receptor (beta chain). This clonotype has at least ten counts. Its target antigen remains unknown. No base quality values were provided; no much bigger clone lies one nucleotide off. The sample belongs to a study of naive and memory T cell subsets (dated by TCRdb to about 2017). With respect to the entire study: Sorted naive and memory T cell subsets from peripheral blood were analyzed in the study using a UMI-based, open-source pipeline for TCR alpha and beta sequencing. RNA was DNase-treated and reverse transcribed with TCR constant-region primers, mostly using SuperScript III. The functional CMV T cell responses agreed completely with IgG serology results. Broader findings and caveats from the paper: The repertoire findings for the naive and memory subsets could not be validated against a ground truth, as none was available. A few larger clonotypes were found in naive repertoires, especially CD8, and these larger clonotypes were possibly memory cells re-expressing CD45RA. Each clonotype was defined as a single alpha or beta chain sequence rather than as a paired alpha/beta receptor. In both CD4 and CD8 cells, going from naive through CM, EM and EMRA, the Gini index went up while Shannon and inverse Simpson diversity went down. RNA-based TCR counts may be influenced by expression changes linked to T cell activation and differentiation. TCR abundance followed a power law with an exponent that was different for naive and memory subsets but consistent across the three individuals. After error correction, over 90% of naive TCR sequences appeared only once, giving much steeper abundance distributions than memory subsets.

Separate amplification of TCR alpha and beta chain libraries was performed from the second PCR step onward. To determine each donor's CMV status, fresh PBMCs were stimulated overnight with CMV viral lysate, and IFNgamma production from CD4+ T cells was then assessed. CD4 T cells were positively selected with Miltenyi beads, followed by positive selection of CD8 T cells from the CD4-negative fraction. Cells were stained for CD3, CD4, CD8, CD45RA, CD27 and a live/dead dye and were sorted on a BD Aria II into four subsets based on CD45RA and CD27. A few healthy volunteers provided blood, and each donor's sample was split into CD4 and CD8 T cells and then further divided into four differentiation subsets. Roughly 120 ml of peripheral blood was collected from each donor, and PBMC were isolated from the blood using Ficoll-Paque PLUS density-gradient centrifugation. After sorting, cells were lysed in RLT buffer, RNA was extracted using a Qiagen RNeasy kit, and the extracted RNA was stored at -80 degrees C.

Libraries were constructed by UMI-ligation and nested PCR. An equimolar mix of two oligonucleotides covering both TRBC1 and TRBC2 was used as the beta constant-region primer. The ligated cDNA went through four rounds of PCR with nested alpha and beta constant-region primers together with the SP2 primer. A single-stranded oligonucleotide carrying the SP2 primer and a 12-nucleotide UMI was ligated to the 3' end of the cDNA by T4 RNA ligase 1. Incubation of the ligation reaction lasted about 18-25 hours at 16 degrees C. To avoid over-amplification, PCR2 was usually performed as a SYBR Green qPCR and halted once a predetermined threshold was reached. Agencourt AMPure XP magnetic beads were used for all purifications after the first. Library quantification was done by Qubit, followed by a TapeStation check on which the main peak was expected at around 650 bp. Pooled libraries were sequenced on an Illumina MiSeq using v2 2x251 paired-end kits, and typically about 1-2.3 million reads were obtained per sample. Each sample's library went into the pool at approximately 4.3 nM, and about 5-7.5% PhiX was added to help with cluster recognition. Processing in the source paper ran as follows. V and J genes were assigned to Demultiplexor-processed FASTQ reads by Decombinator through tag matching, with a single base-pair mismatch being allowed. UMIs were used by Collapsinator to correct both sequencing errors and frequency errors arising from PCR heterogeneity. CDR3Translator translated TCRs and extracted CDR3s from the conserved cysteine to the FGXG phenylalanine, flagging non-productive sequences. Gini, Shannon entropy and inverse Simpson indices were calculated on repertoires that had been subsampled to equal numbers of UMI-defined TCRs. Clonotype abundance distributions were fitted to a power law by maximum likelihood within the linear range. When run on a single naive CD8 sample, MIGEC and the pipeline yielded similar UMI counts, similar unique TCR numbers and similar clonal distributions. One analysis removed from the naive repertoire any naive TCRs that were also present in any memory subset from the same donor. The repertoires were searched for about 7,000 CMV-associated CDR3 sequences that had been compiled from VDJdb and a published dataset. TCRdb passed the public sequencing reads through fastp at Q25 and MiXCR, retaining productive beta sequences. Rows matching on CDR3 protein sequence are summarized as one entry with the most common DNA and genes. The V and J calls come from TCRdb's annotation, not from the publication. The sample table shows tens of thousands of distinct CDR3 sequences, and around 9% are seen once. The top ten clonotypes cover 1.2% of the sample.

Measured from the cysteine to the phenylalanine, the CDR3 is 20 residues long. The CDR3 DNA has 60 bases and is translated from base 1. V is trimmed back by 2 bases and J by 0 bases, and the junction contains 10 bases that no gene match accounts for. CDR1 and CDR2, looked up from the germline V gene, are SGHRS and YFSETQ. Sequenced material: naive CD8+ T cells from blood. In the paper's terms, the cell subset or site label means: naive T cells, CD45RA high CD27+. This clonotype was obtained from a human donor in good health. The chain is encoded by TRBV5-1 joined to TRBJ2-3; 15 central bases correspond to TRBD2. In nucleotides, the sequence is TGCGCCAGCAGCTTCCGTCGGATGGGACTAGCGGGAGGCAGCACAGATACGCAGTATTTT. Translated, this gives CASSFRRMGLAGGSTDTQYF.